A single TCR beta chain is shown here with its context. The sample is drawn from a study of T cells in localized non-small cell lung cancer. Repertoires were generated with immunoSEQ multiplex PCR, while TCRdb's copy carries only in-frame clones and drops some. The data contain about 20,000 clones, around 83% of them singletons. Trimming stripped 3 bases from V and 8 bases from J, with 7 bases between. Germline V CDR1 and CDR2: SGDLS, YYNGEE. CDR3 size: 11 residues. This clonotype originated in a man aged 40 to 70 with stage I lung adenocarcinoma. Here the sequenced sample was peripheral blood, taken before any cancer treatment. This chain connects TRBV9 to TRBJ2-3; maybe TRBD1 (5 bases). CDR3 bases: TGTGCCAGCAGCGAGGGGTTTACGCAGTATTTT. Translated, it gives CASSEGFTQYF.